These 2 T cell receptor beta chains were all obtained from the same sample, sequenced in a study of T cell responses to AZD1222 COVID-19 vaccine. Generated by immunoSEQ multiplex PCR, the TCRdb table keeps only in-frame clones and is missing some. Of 100,000 to 150,000 clones in the sample, 89% were seen once. The sequencing used peripheral blood, collected on day 0 of AZD1222 vaccination. These TCRs come from an adult in good health.

This clone has only a few counts. The chain has TRBV4-3 and TRBJ2-1; TRBD1 agrees at 7 bases. The J segment lost 0 bases and the V segment lost 2 bases, leaving 7 bases of the junction unmatched. This CDR3 has 17 residues. Germline-derived CDR1 and CDR2 are LGHNA and YSLEER. CDR3 DNA: TGCGCCAGCAGCCAATTCATGACAGGGAGCTCCTACAATGAGCAGTTCTTC. Encoded protein: CASSQFMTGSSYNEQFF.

CDR3 DNA sequence: TGTGCCTGGAGTTTGGGGTGGAATCAGCCCCAGCATTTT. Translating it yields CAWSLGWNQPQHF. V usage is TRBV30 and J usage is TRBJ1-5, with D unclear. CDR1 GTSNPN and CDR2 SVGIG come from the germline V gene (reference sequence). This CDR3 is 13 amino acids long. V shed 2 bases and J shed 4 bases, with 9 bases lying between them.